These 28 T cell receptor beta chains share one sample of origin, sequenced in a study of patients and donors after allogeneic stem cell transplantation (dated by TCRdb to 2018 to 2021). Library preparation used RT-PCR. TCRdb names NextSeq 550 as the instrument used. TCRdb reprocessed the public reads (quality trimming at Q25 with fastp, clone calling with MiXCR) and kept in-frame beta chains. Identical CDR3 proteins give one entry, which carries the most common genes and DNA. The sample records about a million distinct CDR3 sequences, roughly 18% of which are singletons. Of the sample, roughly 6% is held by the ten largest clones. Sequenced input: blood, either unsorted or a sorted T cell fraction (not recorded which). The source is a human donor who was either an allogeneic HSCT recipient or a stem cell or donor lymphocyte infusion donor (not recorded which). It is not recorded whose cells these are; they may come from a transplant donor.

This clonotype was seen only a few times. The V and J genes are TRBV20-1 and TRBJ1-2, with no clear D. Germline CDR1 DFQATT, CDR2 SNEGSKA (reference sequence). V was shortened by 1 base and J by 10 bases, with 13 bases between the two germline ends. The CDR3 consists of 12 residues. The CDR3 region is CSARGTEQLYTF. The CDR3 region has the DNA TGCAGTGCTAGAGGGACTGAGCAGCTCTACACCTTC.

The rearrangement uses TRBV5-1 and TRBJ1-2; 7 bases are a match to TRBD1. Germline CDR1 SGHRS, CDR2 YFSETQ. The CDR3 sequence is 13 residues long. The ends lost 7 bases at V and 3 bases at J; junction bases unmatched: 6. CDR3 protein: CASSEGADYGYTF. The DNA of the CDR3 is TGCGCCAGCTCCGAGGGGGCGGACTATGGCTACACCTTC.

This clonotype has more than one count but fewer than ten. The chain links TRBV7-9 to TRBJ2-7, with a tentative D call TRBD2 (6 bases). V was shortened by 5 bases and J by 2 bases, with 16 bases between the two germline ends. The CDR3 runs to 15 residues. Germline CDR1 is SEHNR and CDR2 is FQNEAQ (reference sequence). CDR3 sequence: CASSPWGSGAYEQYF. CDR3 DNA: TGTGCCAGCAGCCCCTGGGGTAGCGGAGCCTACGAGCAGTACTTC.

This chain joins TRBV7-6 and TRBJ1-4, with no clear D. V was shortened by 5 bases and J by 11 bases, with 12 bases between the two germline ends. The CDR3 runs 12 residues. Germline lookup yields CDR1 SGHVS and CDR2 FNYEAQ. CDR3 DNA: TGTGCCAGCAGCCGAGCGGATGGGAAACTGTTTTTT. Protein product: CASSRADGKLFF.

The chain recombines TRBV10-3 with TRBJ1-1, with TRBD1 as a possible D gene (5 bases). Trimming took off 7 bases at V and 1 base at J, with 13 bases between the two ends. CDR1 and CDR2 (germline): ENHRY, SYGVKD. The CDR3 consists of 14 residues. CDR3 amino acids: CAITGALGNTEAFF. CDR3 nucleotides: TGTGCCATCACCGGGGCCCTGGGGAACACTGAAGCTTTCTTT.

A few counts support this clonotype. The chain is built from TRBV4-3 and TRBJ1-4, with a tentative D call TRBD1 (6 bases). This CDR3 is built from 15 residues. CDR1 and CDR2 from the germline V gene are LGHNA and YSLEER. V lost 1 base to trimming and J lost 8 bases, with 14 bases between them. This CDR3 is CASSQVQGLIEKLFF. As DNA, the CDR3 is TGCGCCAGCAGCCAAGTTCAGGGGTTAATAGAAAAACTGTTTTTT.

This clonotype came up many times. The chain is built from TRBV12-3 or TRBV12-4 and TRBJ2-2; D call uncertain. Trimming took off 6 bases at V and 2 bases at J, with 1 base between the two ends. This CDR3 has 11 amino acids. The CDR3 loop is CASSNTGELFF. CDR3 bases: TGTGCCAGCAGCAACACCGGGGAGCTGTTTTTT.

The chain couples TRBV6-1 to TRBJ2-6; D is perhaps TRBD1 (6 bases). V was pared by 6 bases and J by 4 bases, with 25 bases between. Germline CDR1 is MNHNS and CDR2 is SASEGT. This CDR3 has 19 amino acids. Here the CDR3 reads CASRVTRGTPFLGANVLTF. In DNA form, the CDR3 reads TGTGCCAGCAGGGTTACCAGGGGTACGCCTTTCTTGGGGGCCAACGTCCTGACTTTC.

V is TRBV12-3 or TRBV12-4 and J is TRBJ2-7; no definite D call. This CDR3 spans 12 amino acids. Trimming left V 5 bases short and J 3 bases short, with 8 bases between. CDR3 sequence (DNA): TGTGCCAGCAGTCTCAACCACTACGAGCAGTACTTC. This sequence encodes CASSLNHYEQYF.

The chain employs TRBV12-3 or TRBV12-4 and TRBJ1-5; D might be TRBD1 (6 bases). The CDR3 has 16 residues. V lost 6 bases and J 0 bases, leaving 15 bases between the germline ends. The CDR3 reads CASSSSGHISNQPQHF. The CDR3 DNA is TGTGCCAGCAGCTCTTCGGGACACATTAGCAATCAGCCCCAGCATTTT.

The rearrangement joins TRBV25-1 to TRBJ2-7; D call uncertain. Between the trimmed V and J ends, which lost 7 bases and 6 bases, there was a span of 10 bases. This CDR3 region has 11 residues. Germline V lookup: CDR1 MGHDK, CDR2 SYGVNS. The CDR3 DNA sequence: TGTGCCAGCACGGGCAGCCTCGAGCAGTACTTC. It codes for CASTGSLEQYF.

V gene TRBV6-5 combines with J gene TRBJ2-2; D is ambiguous. Germline assignment: CDR1 MNHEY and CDR2 SVGAGI. The length of the CDR3 is 12 residues. V lost 4 bases to trimming and J lost 6 bases, with 6 bases between them. The CDR3 coding sequence is TGTGCCAGCAGTTCTCAAGCCGGGGAGCTGTTTTTT. Translation: CASSSQAGELFF.

The gene calls are TRBV3-1 and TRBJ2-6, with 7 bases fitting TRBD2. Germline trimming cut 0 bases from V and 2 bases from J; bases unmatched to any gene: 1. CDR3 length: 16 residues. The germline gives CDR1 LGHDT, CDR2 YNNKEL (reference sequence). CDR3: CASSQDTSAGANVLTF. CDR3 nucleotides: TGTGCCAGCAGCCAAGACACTAGCGCTGGGGCCAACGTCCTGACTTTC.

This clonotype appeared a few times. The rearrangement uses TRBV18 and TRBJ2-7; either TRBD1 or TRBD2 may fit D (6 bases each). Germline V gives CDR1 KGHSH, CDR2 LQKENI. Trimming pared 3 bases from V and 2 bases from J, leaving 11 bases between. This CDR3 has 14 amino acids. The DNA of the CDR3 is TGTGCCAGCTCACCTAACAGGGAGGCCTACGAGCAGTACTTC. Amino acids: CASSPNREAYEQYF. Complete variable domain (other parts from reference TRBV18 and TRBJ2-7): NAGVMQNPRHLVRRRGQEARLRCSPMKGHSHVYWYRQLPEEGLKFMVYLQKENIIDESGMPKERFSAEFPKEGPSILRIQQVVRGDSAAYFCASSPNREAYEQYFGPGTRLTVT.

A few counts support this clonotype. The gene calls are TRBV12-3 or TRBV12-4 and TRBJ2-1, with 12 bases that match TRBD2. V dropped 6 bases and J dropped 2; count of bases not matched to a gene: 8. The CDR3 contains 17 residues. The CDR3 spells CASRRKTSGGTYNEQFF. The CDR3 nucleotides are TGTGCCAGCAGGCGCAAAACTAGCGGGGGGACCTACAATGAGCAGTTCTTC.

This clonotype was counted only a few times. V and J are TRBV20-1 and TRBJ2-1; 10 bases match TRBD2. Germline lookup yields CDR1 DFQATT and CDR2 SNEGSKA (reference sequence). V lost 0 bases to trimming and J lost 7 bases; unmatched junction nucleotides: 6. The CDR3 consists of 15 residues. The CDR3 loop is CSARDKTSGKNEQFF. CDR3 coding DNA: TGCAGTGCTAGAGATAAAACTAGCGGGAAGAATGAGCAGTTCTTC.

V usage is TRBV20-1 and J usage is TRBJ2-5; TRBD2 is a possible D gene (6 bases). Trimming removed 0 bases at V and 2 bases at J, with 13 bases between. Germline assignment: CDR1 DFQATT and CDR2 SNEGSKA (reference sequence). CDR3 length: 15 residues. In nucleotides, the CDR3 is TGCAGTGCTAGAGATACCGGGAGATTACAAGAGACCCAGTACTTC. Encoded protein: CSARDTGRLQETQYF.

The chain carries TRBV6-5 and TRBJ2-3; 8 bases match TRBD2. The ends lost 2 bases at V and 4 bases at J; junction bases unmatched: 8. CDR3 length equals 16 residues. The germline CDR1 and CDR2 sequences are MNHEY and SVGAGI. CDR3 in amino acids: CASSYRGTRSADTQYF. The CDR3 DNA reads as TGTGCCAGCAGTTACCGAGGGACTAGAAGTGCAGATACGCAGTATTTT.

This clonotype came up a few times. The V call is TRBV14, the J call TRBJ2-2, with 10 bases identical to TRBD2. The germline V gene encodes CDR1 SGHDN and CDR2 FVKESK. CDR3 size: 20 residues. Trimming at V came to 1 base and at J to 0 bases, leaving 11 bases not matched to a gene. CDR3 bases: TGTGCCAGCAGCCAAGGCTCCGCTAGCGGGGGTCCTGCGAACACCGGGGAGCTGTTTTTT. Protein sequence: CASSQGSASGGPANTGELFF.

The chain carries TRBV27 and TRBJ2-3; TRBD2 agrees at 11 bases. Germline CDR1 reads MNHEY; CDR2 reads SMNVEV (reference sequence). V lost 2 bases to trimming and J lost 1 base; unmatched junction nucleotides: 14. The CDR3 length is 20 residues. As DNA, the CDR3 is TGTGCCAGCAGTTTAGATCGTCTAGCGGGAGGAGGAAAACGCACAGATACGCAGTATTTT. Amino acid sequence: CASSLDRLAGGGKRTDTQYF.

This clonotype came up many times. The rearrangement links TRBV5-1 to TRBJ2-6; tentative D call: TRBD1 (5 bases). Germline CDR1 and CDR2: SGHRS and YFSETQ. Trimming stripped 4 bases from V and 0 bases from J, with 8 bases between. CDR3 length: 15 amino acids. CDR3 coding DNA: TGCGCCAGCAGCCTAGACAGCTCTGGGGCCAACGTCCTGACTTTC. This codes for CASSLDSSGANVLTF.

This clonotype was counted a few times. This chain connects TRBV20-1 to TRBJ2-1, with TRBD2 as a possible D gene (5 bases). V lost 0 bases and J lost 1, with 10 bases in between. CDR3 length: 15 amino acids. Germline V gene sequence: CDR1 DFQATT, CDR2 SNEGSKA (reference sequence). For the CDR3, the DNA is TGCAGTGCTAGAGATCTTGAGGGATCCTACAATGAGCAGTTCTTC. Protein: CSARDLEGSYNEQFF.

The chain carries TRBV12-3 or TRBV12-4 and TRBJ1-2, with D unresolved. The V end lost 3 bases, the J end lost 5 bases, and 22 bases lay between the germline ends. This CDR3 has 17 amino acids. The CDR3, as DNA: TGTGCCAGCAGTTTTAGTAGTCCGCCGCTCGCCCCGTATGGCTACACCTTC. This gives the protein CASSFSSPPLAPYGYTF.

In its sample, this clonotype was seen a few times. The J gene is TRBJ2-2, the V gene TRBV4-2; the match to TRBD2 covers 7 bases. The CDR3 runs 17 residues. J lost 2 bases, V lost 3 bases, and 9 bases had no gene match. CDR1 is LGHNA and CDR2 is YNFKEQ in the germline V gene. CDR3 in amino acids: CASSQWGGLGNTGELFF. The CDR3 nucleotides are TGTGCCAGCAGCCAGTGGGGGGGGTTGGGTAACACCGGGGAGCTGTTTTTT.

The chain links TRBV7-8 to TRBJ2-1; 11 positions match TRBD2. CDR1 and CDR2 from the germline V gene are SGHVS and FQNEAQ. CDR3 length: 15 residues. The V segment lost 5 bases and the J segment 6 bases; nucleotides outside the gene matches: 6. CDR3 protein: CASSVTSGKLNEQFF. The CDR3 DNA reads as TGTGCCAGCAGCGTGACTAGCGGGAAACTCAATGAGCAGTTCTTC.

The chain employs TRBV2 and TRBJ2-1; 13 bases are shared with TRBD2. Germline V gives CDR1 SNHLY, CDR2 FYNNEI. V gave up 5 bases and J gave up 4 bases; unmatched junction bases: 8. CDR3 length: 17 residues. CDR3 coding DNA: TGTGCCAGCAGTTCTGGACTAGCGGGGGCCTTATACAATGAGCAGTTCTTC. This translates into CASSSGLAGALYNEQFF.

J is TRBJ1-2 and V is TRBV6-2 or TRBV6-3, with D hard to call. Germline CDR1 and CDR2: MNHEY and SVGEGT. V was shortened by 6 bases and J by 3 bases, with 11 bases between the two germline ends. The CDR3 loop spans 13 amino acids. The CDR3 DNA reads as TGTGCCAGCAGCCGTCATAGGGACTATGGCTACACCTTC. Translating it yields CASSRHRDYGYTF.

This clonotype has more than one count but fewer than ten. This chain links TRBV27 with TRBJ1-2, with D unclear. Trimming removed 4 bases from V and 5 bases from J, with 14 bases in between. Germline loops: CDR1 MNHEY, CDR2 SMNVEV (reference sequence). CDR3 length: 14 amino acids. In DNA form, the CDR3 reads TGTGCCAGCAGTTGGTCAGCACAGACTTATGGCTACACCTTC. Translated: CASSWSAQTYGYTF.